The T cell receptor (beta chain) under discussion was sequenced for a study of cytomegalovirus exposure and HLA in healthy donors (dated by TCRdb to 2016 to 2017). Context from the whole study: According to an earlier analysis of several hundred of the donors, about 179 million T cells yielded approximately 120 million unique TCR beta sequences and 276 Gb of sequence data. Among almost 400 genotyped donors of the cohort, an average of approximately 240,000 unique TCR beta nucleotide sequences were sequenced per donor, around 20% of them non-productive. Typing coverage varied by locus: roughly 629-640 donors for A, B, C, DRB1 and DQB1; 522 for DQA1; more than 600 for DPA1; 400 to 480 for DPB1. The study was designed to test whether signatures of past pathogen exposure could be identified by cataloging public T cell receptors. Donor age, sex, ethnicity and CMV serostatus were compiled alongside the repertoire data. In an earlier analysis of 550 to 700 of the donors, high-throughput TCR beta sequencing was used to judge whether each TCR beta V gene segment behaved as functional or pseudogenic. Rather than using new phenotypic data, the later analysis identified candidate immune exposures from TCR beta sequences and from how often those sequences occurred across donors. All discovery cohort repertoires had been generated on a single sequencing platform. The T cell repertoires of roughly 660 subjects were profiled by immunosequencing and related to cytomegalovirus serostatus. HLA typing included class I and class II loci at four-digit resolution. Of the roughly 390 genotyped donors, 65% to 90% were placed in the genetic ancestry cluster associated with self-reported Caucasian donors. In a later genetic analysis, genome-wide SNP genotypes for about 55% of the roughly 700 donors were used, and that subset was treated as a discovery cohort. Four or five DR-DQ haplotypes were handled as single units for association and clustering because linkage in the cohort was strong. High-throughput TCR immunosequencing, statistical association of individual TCRs with disease status, and machine learning were combined to predict cytomegalovirus infection status. A later analysis re-examined previously published TCR beta repertoires from about 700 donors and added high-resolution HLA genotyping to investigate patterns of TCR occurrence. Around 330 gigabases of sequencing data and around 80 million unique TCR sequences made up an early release that covered around 640 HLA-typed donors. Along with the approximately 650-subject first cohort, a separate validation cohort of over a hundred different subjects was used. Here is what the overall study found, with its caveats: Linkage disequilibrium might explain the correlated functional status among segregating V segments, but an unknown experimental factor could not be excluded. The study gave a list of 150 to 200 TCR beta chains associated with cytomegalovirus. In vitro tests confirmed that a few of the cytomegalovirus-associated TCR beta chains recognize cytomegalovirus antigens. The only immune exposure information available for the cohort was CMV serostatus. According to a later genetic analysis, donors in an Asian-associated ancestry cluster had fewer N-insertions in productive TCRs than the approximately 690-donor mean. A cluster of highly shared sequence variants was judged likely to be a technical artifact of the sequencing pipeline. HLA typing was unavailable for some donors at each locus, so association tests used only the typed subset. An association between a missense DCLRE1C variant and V-gene and J-gene trimming of TCR beta chains was found in a later genetic analysis and replicated in an independent cohort. Presence/absence analyses assumed roughly uniform sequencing depth across donors, an assumption that may not hold. Specific HLA alleles were associated with 18,000 or so TCR beta sequences at a false discovery rate of 0.05 in a later analysis. In an earlier analysis of some 540 of the donors, most TCR beta V segments appeared in productive rearrangements about 90% or about 30% of the time, broadly matching IMGT annotations. The cohort was sequenced for TCR beta chains only, and without alpha or paired-chain data the features that could be detected were limited. The classifier was reported to diagnose cytomegalovirus status with high specificity and sensitivity in both the original cohort and the validation cohort. Across donors, most TCR sequences were observed very rarely, whereas some public TCRs were present in many individuals. It was suggested by the authors that the approach could potentially be generalized to other disease states and immunological phenotypes. About 17 rarely observed V segments, including chromosome 9 orphons, were excluded from the earlier analysis of just under 600 of the donors because counts were too low. According to a later analysis, TCR association rates differed among HLA loci, with DRB1 alleles showing the most associated TCRs and HLA-C alleles showing the fewest. According to a later analysis, parvovirus B19, influenza, CMV and Epstein-Barr virus appeared linked to several top co-occurrence clusters. A further reported finding was that TCR beta sequences accurately predicted the HLA-A and HLA-B alleles for most subjects in the first cohort. Compared with equally common non-associated chains, HLA-associated TCR beta chains in a later analysis were more clonally expanded and had lower generation probabilities. When HLA alleles, especially DR and DQ, strongly co-occurred, attributing TCR associations to individual alleles was difficult. According to a later analysis, most CMV-associated TCR beta chains appeared to be HLA-restricted, and the HLA associations seemed to be driven largely by CMV exposure.

This clone was seen once. Its antigen is not yet known. No quality values exist for individual bases; no much larger clone is one base distant. The cohort comprised more than 550 healthy bone marrow donors. All cohort members were sampled while nominally healthy, although unrecorded immune exposures were likely present. The donor was CMV seronegative and belonged to the group of 352 seronegative cohort members. Every donor gave a peripheral blood sample, and the peripheral blood mononuclear cells from that sample were used for TCR beta sequencing. Genomic DNA was extracted from the blood cell samples with the Qiagen DNeasy Blood Extraction Kit. The method was the immunoSEQ multiplex PCR assay. A mixture of 60 forward primers for TCR Vbeta segments and 13 reverse primers for TCR Jbeta segments was used in the multiplex PCR. A multiplex PCR assay on genomic DNA amplified the CDR3 region of rearranged TCR beta genes. The amplified TCR beta libraries were sequenced on the Illumina HiSeq System as 87-base-pair reads. Per the authors' processing: A later analysis tallied about 77 million unique TCR beta chains across the 550 to 850 repertoires, and about 10 million of those chains were shared by two or more donors. Raw reads were error-corrected and collapsed into unique sequences with a nearest-neighbor algorithm that merged closely related sequences to remove PCR and sequencing errors. V, D and J gene segments were assigned by aligning CDR3 sequences to IMGT reference sequences. For a sequence to be retained, at least a six-nucleotide match to both a V gene segment and a J gene segment was required. A rearrangement counted as productive if the CDR3 had no stop codons and remained in frame with V and J, and every other rearrangement counted as non-productive. Following IMGT convention, CDR3 was defined as the stretch from the second conserved V-encoded cysteine to the conserved J-encoded phenylalanine. The earlier analysis of a few hundred of the donors excluded any sequence lacking an unambiguous match to a single V gene segment. An earlier analysis of several hundred of the donors classified V segments as functional when productive rearrangements were above 56.7% and as segregating when the standard deviation between donors was above 5%. To diagnose cytomegalovirus status from the catalog of TCR beta chain sequences, a statistical classification framework was built. In a later analysis, TCR nucleotide sequences were compared against IMGT/GENE-DB human TR gene sequences so that V and J genes could be assigned. The TCRdist pipeline was used in a later analysis to assign CDR3 sequences and most-parsimonious VDJ recombination scenarios. A later analysis defined each TCR beta chain by its CDR3 amino acid sequence plus V-gene family, and excluded reads lacking a unique V-gene family. To address suspected cross-contamination and a sequencing artifact, a later analysis removed around 590 highly shared, low-generation-probability nucleotide sequences. A later analysis calculated a clonal expansion index for each public chain from normalized within-repertoire ranks of inferred template counts. In a later analysis, generation probabilities were computed using a VDJ recombination model fitted to out-of-frame rearrangements, and the results were checked against IGoR. In a later analysis, TCR-TCR, TCR-HLA and TCR-CMV co-occurrence was scored with hypergeometric tests, and a repertoire-size bias correction was applied to TCR pairs. False discovery rates were estimated in a later analysis by permuting HLA or CMV assignments 20 times. A later analysis grouped co-occurring TCRs with DBSCAN, adding TCRdist sequence similarity when clustering within HLA-allele-positive subsets. Repertoires with fewer than 30,000 or more than 120,000 public chains were left out of co-occurrence clustering, as were a handful of repertoires with anomalous nucleotide sharing. The clones in this table, taken by TCRdb from immuneACCESS, are in-frame only. Not every clone is retained; where verified, under half of the shortfall comes from an unresolved V gene, and the cause of the rest is unknown. V and J calls and clone size are those listed in that table; D and trimming were worked out from the DNA. Within this sample are approximately 160,000 clones, with 75% of them counted one time only. Of the sample, 4.9% falls within the top ten clones.

The origin of this receptor is a male donor in good health and CMV-seronegative. The sample consisted of PBMCs.

The base sequence is TGTGCCAGCAGTTTTAGGGGAAGGGGCTACACCTTC. Translated, it gives CASSFRGRGYTF. The sequence is built from TRBV27 and TRBJ1-2; TRBD1 could be the D gene, as 5 bases match. The CDR3 holds 12 amino acids from the cysteine to the phenylalanine. Just CDR3 DNA is preserved here, 36 bases in frame from base 1. The CDR1 and CDR2 encoded by the germline V gene (reference sequence) are MNHEY and SMNVEV. Trimming costs V 3 bases and J 8 bases, and their ends lie 10 bases apart.